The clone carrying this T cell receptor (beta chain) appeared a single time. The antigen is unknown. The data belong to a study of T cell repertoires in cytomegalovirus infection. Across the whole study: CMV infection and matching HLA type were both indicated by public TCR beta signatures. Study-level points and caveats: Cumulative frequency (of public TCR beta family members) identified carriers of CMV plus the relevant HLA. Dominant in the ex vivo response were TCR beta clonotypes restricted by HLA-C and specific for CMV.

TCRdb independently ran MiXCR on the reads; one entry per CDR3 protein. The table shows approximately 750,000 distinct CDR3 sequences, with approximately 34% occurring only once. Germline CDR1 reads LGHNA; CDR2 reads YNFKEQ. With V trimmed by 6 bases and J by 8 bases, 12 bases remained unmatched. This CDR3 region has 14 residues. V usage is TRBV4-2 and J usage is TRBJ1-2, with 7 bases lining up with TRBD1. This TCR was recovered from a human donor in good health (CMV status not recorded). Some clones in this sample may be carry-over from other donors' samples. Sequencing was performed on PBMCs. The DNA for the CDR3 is TGTGCCAGCAGGGAAACGACAGGGCACGACGGCTACACCTTC. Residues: CASRETTGHDGYTF.